This entry is about one T cell receptor beta chain. Its antigen remains unidentified. Assay used: immunoSEQ multiplex PCR; TCRdb lists only in-frame clones, some missing. The repertoire holds roughly 25,000 clones, with about 88% as singletons. This entry comes from a study of lymphopenia after photon versus proton radiotherapy. Broader study findings: Proton therapy kept repertoires fairly stable, unlike photons, which gained effector/memory cells. A bigger post-nadir fall in TCR diversity correlated inversely with survival time in deceased patients. Post-nadir diversity loss with photons came from oligoclonal expansion, particularly CD8+ Temra cells. Authors raise, but do not show, better survival with proton therapy.

Here the sequenced sample was peripheral blood, taken from a patient treated with photon-based radiotherapy. The source is a woman aged 45-65 years with cholangiocarcinoma.

The CDR3 here is CASSWRGRDTQYF. The CDR3 DNA sequence: TGCGCCAGCAGCTGGAGGGGTAGGGATACGCAGTATTTT. This rearrangement joins TRBV5-1 to TRBJ2-3, with D possibly matching TRBD2 (6 bases). The CDR3 contains 13 residues. CDR1 is SGHRS, CDR2 YFSETQ, per germline. Deletions cut 3 bases from V and 6 bases from J, with 11 bases between.